This passage covers 3 T cell receptor beta chains from one sample sequenced in a study of blood T cells in healthy people across ages. Then a second PCR, running about 6 to 12 cycles, was carried out with a sample-barcoded 5' primer and a J-beta primer mix. TCRdb used MiXCR to reprocess the 5' RACE reads, holding one entry per CDR3 protein. The sample lists around 1.5 million distinct CDR3 sequences; 42% were seen once. Material: blood. These receptors all come from a woman aged 18 to 35 in good health.

The V call is TRBV12-3 or TRBV12-4, the J call TRBJ2-3; TRBD1 matches 8 bases. Trimming cost V 1 base and J 4 bases; bases outside gene matches: 13. CDR3 size: 18 residues. DNA for the CDR3: TGTGCCAGCAGTTTAGAGGGGTGGCAGGGGGCTAGGGCAGATACGCAGTATTTT. As protein: CASSLEGWQGARADTQYF.

V gene TRBV30 combines with J gene TRBJ1-1; perhaps TRBD1 as D (5 bases). Germline assignment: CDR1 GTSNPN and CDR2 SVGIG (reference sequence). The V gene lost 4 bases and the J gene lost 11 bases, with 29 bases spanning the gap. The length of the CDR3 is 16 residues. DNA for the CDR3: TGTGCCTGGATTGTTCGCATAGGGTCTTTAACGCGGGGGGCTTTCTTT. Protein: CAWIVRIGSLTRGAFF.

This clonotype was counted only a few times. The rearrangement uses TRBV12-3 or TRBV12-4 and TRBJ1-4; D is unresolved. The V end was cut by 5 bases, the J end by 1 base, with 11 bases between. The CDR3 covers 15 residues. CDR3 DNA: TGTGCCAGCAGTCCGCTCGGAGGAACTAATGAAAAACTGTTTTTT. Translating gives CASSPLGGTNEKLFF.